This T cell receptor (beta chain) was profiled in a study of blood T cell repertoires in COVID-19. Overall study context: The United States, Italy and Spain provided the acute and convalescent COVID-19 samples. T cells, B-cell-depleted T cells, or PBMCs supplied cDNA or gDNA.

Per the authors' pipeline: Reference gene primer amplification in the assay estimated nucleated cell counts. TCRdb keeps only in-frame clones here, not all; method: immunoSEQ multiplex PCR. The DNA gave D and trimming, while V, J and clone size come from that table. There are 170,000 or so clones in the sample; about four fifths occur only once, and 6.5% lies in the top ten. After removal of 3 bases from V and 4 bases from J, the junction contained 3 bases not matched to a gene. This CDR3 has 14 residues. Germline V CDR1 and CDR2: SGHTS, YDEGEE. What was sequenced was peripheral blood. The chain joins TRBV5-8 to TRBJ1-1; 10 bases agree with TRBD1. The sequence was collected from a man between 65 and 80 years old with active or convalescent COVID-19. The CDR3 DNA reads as TGTGCCAGCAGCTCGGGACAGGGGACCACTGAAGCTTTCTTT. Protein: CASSSGQGTTEAFF. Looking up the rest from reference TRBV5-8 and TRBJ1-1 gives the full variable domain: EAGVTQSPTHLIKTRGQQATLRCSPISGHTSVYWYQQALGLGLQFLLWYDEGEERNRGNFPPRFSGRQFPNYSSELNVNALELEDSALYLCASSSGQGTTEAFFGQGTRLTVV.